This T cell receptor (beta chain) was captured in a study of human T cells and chemical hapten exposure. This CDR3 is 13 amino acids long. The trim removed 5 bases at V and 14 bases at J, leaving 6 bases unmatched. The germline V gene has CDR1 SGHAT and CDR2 FQNNGV. Authors' analysis steps: Individual samples carried between roughly 23,224 and 700,000 TCRs, with roughly 96,000 as the median. A single record per CDR3 protein comes from TCRdb applying MiXCR to the RACE reads. The V and J calls and clone size come from TCRdb's table, not from the authors' own analysis. The profile covers about 96,000 distinct CDR3 sequences, with about 9.3% appearing a single time and approximately 2% taken by the ten largest. This clonotype was found many times. Time point defined: patch test 2, 6 weeks after DPC sensitization. The treatment here: therapeutic diphenylcyclopropenone sensitization with weekly scalp DPC.

The sample in question was whole blood, obtained in connection with sensitization to the hapten diphenylcyclopropenone (DPC). The rearrangement uses TRBV11-2 and TRBJ2-1; 13 nucleotides line up with TRBD2. This clonotype was sampled from a woman aged 40 to 50 with alopecia areata. Some clones in this sample may be carry-over from other donors' samples. The CDR3 DNA reads as TGTGCCAGCAGCCCTTCGGGACTAGCGGGAAAGTTCTTC. Translation gives CASSPSGLAGKFF.